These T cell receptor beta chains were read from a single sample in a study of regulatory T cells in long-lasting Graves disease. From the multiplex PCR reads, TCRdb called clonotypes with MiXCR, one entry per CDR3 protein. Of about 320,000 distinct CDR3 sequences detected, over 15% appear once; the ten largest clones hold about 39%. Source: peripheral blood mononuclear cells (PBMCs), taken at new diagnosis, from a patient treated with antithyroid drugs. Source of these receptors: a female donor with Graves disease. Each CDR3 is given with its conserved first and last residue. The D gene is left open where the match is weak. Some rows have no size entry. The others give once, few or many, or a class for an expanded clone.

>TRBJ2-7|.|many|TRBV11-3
TGTGCCAGCTCCCCAACTTTCGGGGGCTACGAGCAGTACTTC
CASSPTFGGYEQYF
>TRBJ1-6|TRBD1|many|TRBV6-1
TGTGCCAGCAGGCCCCAGGGGGACGCTTCACCCCTCCACTTT
CASRPQGDASPLHF
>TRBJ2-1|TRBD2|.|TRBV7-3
TGTGCCAGCAGCTTTTGGGGTAGCGGGAGTCACAATGAGCAGTTCTTC
CASSFWGSGSHNEQFF
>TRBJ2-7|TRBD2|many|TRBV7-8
TGTGCCAGCAGCTTACCGACTAGCGGGAGGAACGAGCAGTACTTC
CASSLPTSGRNEQYF
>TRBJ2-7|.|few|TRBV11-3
TGTGCCAGCAGCTTAGCCCAGGGACTTCAATACGAGCAGTACTTC
CASSLAQGLQYEQYF
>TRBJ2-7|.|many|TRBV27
TGTGCCAGCAGTTTAGGGGTAGGGGGCTCCTACGAGCAGTACTTC
CASSLGVGGSYEQYF
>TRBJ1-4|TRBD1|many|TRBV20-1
TGCAGTGCGGGGACAGGAGCAACTAATGAAAAACTGTTTTTT
CSAGTGATNEKLFF
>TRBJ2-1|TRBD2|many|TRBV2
TGTGCCAGCAGGCGGGAGGCAGATTTAGATGAGCAGTTCTTC
CASRREADLDEQFF
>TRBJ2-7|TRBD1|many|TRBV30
TGTGCCTGGAACCGACGCCCGGGACAGGCCTACGAGCAGTACTTC
CAWNRRPGQAYEQYF
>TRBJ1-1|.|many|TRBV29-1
TGCAGCGGACGCCGTGGGGGGGCAGACACTGAAGCTTTCTTT
CSGRRGGADTEAFF
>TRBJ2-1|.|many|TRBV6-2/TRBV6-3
TGTGCCAGCAGTTTCTATAGTTCAGACAATGAGCAGTTCTTC
CASSFYSSDNEQFF
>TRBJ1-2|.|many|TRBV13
TGTGCCACCGCATCGTTAGGGGAAGATCACTATGGCTACACCTTC
CATASLGEDHYGYTF
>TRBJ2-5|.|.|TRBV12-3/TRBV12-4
TGTGCCAGCACCCTACGGGGGCAGGGTGGTATAGAGACCCAGTACTTC
CASTLRGQGGIETQYF
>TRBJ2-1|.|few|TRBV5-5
TGTGCCAGCAGCTTTGACTCGCCAGACTACAATGATCAGTTCTTC
CASSFDSPDYNDQFF